The sequence of this T cell receptor (beta chain) was determined in a study of CD4+ T cells in melanoma. General study findings and limits: CD8+ T cell, macrophage and B cell function reportedly correlated with neoantigen-specific CD4+ T cells.

The data were produced by immunoSEQ multiplex PCR, yet TCRdb's version contains in-frame clones alone and is incomplete. The profile shows some 9,900 clones, about 73% of them singletons. Points on this clone: The antigen is not known.

The sequenced sample was cells from a culture (not recorded whether cultured in vitro). This clonotype was sampled from a human donor with melanoma.

The CDR3 bases are TGTGCCATCGGGGGGACTAGTTGGGATACGCAGTATTTT. Its translation: CAIGGTSWDTQYF. The chain links TRBV10-3 to TRBJ2-3; 8 bases line up with TRBD2. V lost 8 bases and J lost 6; bases outside the gene matches: 7. The V gene's germline CDR1 is ENHRY and CDR2 SYGVKD. This CDR3 spans 13 amino acids.